What follows are 32 T cell receptor beta chains derived from one specimen sequenced in a study of neurological immune-mediated disorders. TCRdb reprocessed the 5' RACE reads via MiXCR and lists one record per CDR3 protein. This table has tens of thousands of distinct CDR3 sequences, around 3% appearing once. Sequencing was done on a sample of PBMCs. The receptors were gathered from a man between 40 and 49 years old with multiple sclerosis.

Many counts were recorded for this clonotype. The chain employs TRBV2 and TRBJ2-1; no clear D. CDR3 length: 13 residues. V was pared by 10 bases and J by 6 bases, with 16 bases between. Per germline, CDR1 SNHLY and CDR2 FYNNEI. CDR3 nucleotides: TGTGCCACCTGCGGTATGTCAAGCAATGAGCAGTTCTTC. It codes for CATCGMSSNEQFF. Full variable domain (rest looked up from reference TRBV2 and TRBJ2-1): EPEVTQTPSHQVTQMGQEVILRCVPISNHLYFYWYRQILGQKVEFLVSFYNNEISEKSEIFDDQFSVERPDGSNFTLKIRSTKLEDSAMYFCATCGMSSNEQFFGPGTRLTVL.

The rearrangement uses TRBV24-1 and TRBJ2-6, with 12 nucleotides matching TRBD1. Germline trimming cut 9 bases from V and 2 bases from J; bases unmatched to any gene: 4. Germline values: CDR1 KGHDR, CDR2 SFDVKD. The CDR3 covers 16 residues. CDR3 region: CATLGTGGAGANVLTF. CDR3 DNA sequence: TGTGCCACCCTTGGGACAGGGGGCGCTGGGGCCAACGTCCTGACTTTC.

This clonotype was picked up many times. The chain uses TRBV7-9 and TRBJ1-2, with D maybe TRBD1 (6 bases). The CDR3 spans 16 residues. The ends were cut back, 6 bases at V and 4 bases at J, with 21 bases in the middle. Looked up from germline, CDR1 is SEHNR and CDR2 is FQNEAQ (reference sequence). This CDR3 is CASRTSRTDKRYGYTF. CDR3 sequence (DNA): TGTGCCAGCAGGACGTCCCGGACAGATAAGCGCTATGGCTACACCTTC.

This clonotype was recorded many times. The J gene is TRBJ2-7, the V gene TRBV11-2; no clear D gene. The CDR3 length is 15 residues. The ends were cut back, 0 bases at V and 0 bases at J, with 9 bases in the middle. The germline V gene encodes CDR1 SGHAT and CDR2 FQNNGV. CDR3 sequence: CASSLDLGNSYEQYF. CDR3 coding DNA: TGTGCCAGCAGCTTAGATCTTGGGAACTCCTACGAGCAGTACTTC.

This clonotype occurred many times. This CDR3 is CASSASASPYGYTF. CDR3 nucleotide sequence: TGTGCCAGCAGCGCCTCGGCATCACCTTATGGCTACACCTTC. The V gene is TRBV9, the J gene TRBJ1-2; D gene uncertain. Per germline, CDR1 SGDLS and CDR2 YYNGEE. CDR3 length: 14 amino acids. The V gene lost 3 bases and the J gene lost 5 bases, with 14 bases spanning the gap.

This clonotype has at least ten counts. V and J are TRBV12-3 or TRBV12-4 and TRBJ2-3; D is unclear. There are 14 residues in the CDR3. V was clipped by 5 bases and J by 0 bases, with 9 bases between them. For the CDR3, the DNA is TGTGCCAGCAGTACGGCGTCTAGCACAGATACGCAGTATTTT. It translates to CASSTASSTDTQYF.

In its sample, this clonotype was seen many times. The chain joins TRBV5-1 to TRBJ1-1; TRBD1 might be the D (5 bases). Germline CDR1 SGHRS, CDR2 YFSETQ. Trimming took 2 bases from V and 5 from J, leaving 16 bases between them. CDR3 size: 15 residues. CDR3 sequence reads: CASSFYSGAGTEAFF. The CDR3 nucleotides are TGCGCCAGCAGCTTTTACTCCGGGGCGGGGACTGAAGCTTTCTTT.

This clonotype came up a few times. This may arise from a read error, as a much more abundant clone is one base away. The rearrangement joins TRBV7-8 to TRBJ1-3; 9 nucleotides match TRBD1. The CDR3 totals 15 residues. CDR1 SGHVS and CDR2 FQNEAQ come from the germline V gene. CDR3 protein: CASSSQGAAGKTIYF. CDR3 bases: TGTGCCAGCAGCTCACAGGGGGCTGCTGGAAAAACCATATATTTT.

This clonotype came up many times. The V and J genes are TRBV7-2 and TRBJ2-5; D gene ambiguous. The V gene's germline CDR1 is SGHTA and CDR2 FQGNSA. Trimming shortened V by 5 bases and J by 5 bases, and 9 bases separated the two germline ends. CDR3 length: 12 residues. The CDR3 DNA reads as TGTGCCAGCAGCCCTTATGCCGAGACCCAGTACTTC. This gives the protein CASSPYAETQYF.

V gene TRBV30 combines with J gene TRBJ1-5; the D gene is possibly TRBD1 (6 bases). Per the germline V gene, CDR1 is GTSNPN and CDR2 is SVGIG (reference sequence). Trimming removed 0 bases at V and 7 bases at J, with 10 bases between. The CDR3 has 13 amino acids. The CDR3 here is CAWSVTGRQPQHF. The CDR3 region has the DNA TGTGCCTGGAGTGTTACAGGGAGACAGCCCCAGCATTTT.

This clonotype was seen many times. As DNA, the CDR3 is TGTGCCAGCAGCCCGGACACTAGGTTTGAGCAGTTCTTC. Its protein product is CASSPDTRFEQFF. V is TRBV7-2 and J is TRBJ2-1; D possibly uses TRBD1 or TRBD2 (5 bases each). V lost 5 bases, J lost 9 bases, and 14 bases lay in between. Germline V gene lookup returns CDR1 SGHTA and CDR2 FQGNSA. The CDR3 consists of 13 residues. Using reference TRBV7-2 and TRBJ2-1 for the parts outside the CDR3, the full variable domain is GAGVSQSPSNKVTEKGKDVELRCDPISGHTALYWYRQSLGQGLEFLIYFQGNSAPDKSGLPSDRFSAERTGGSVSTLTIQRTQQEDSAVYLCASSPDTRFEQFFGPGTRLTVL.

Ten or more counts support this clonotype. The V and J genes are TRBV6-1 and TRBJ1-4, with TRBD1 as a possible D gene (5 bases). V shed 2 bases and J shed 7 bases, with 14 bases lying between them. The CDR3 sequence is 15 residues long. CDR1 MNHNS and CDR2 SASEGT come from the germline V gene. The CDR3 nucleotides read TGTGCCAGCAGTGAATTGATCGGGGCAAGTGAAAAACTGTTTTTT. Its translation: CASSELIGASEKLFF.

Ten or more counts support this clonotype. The CDR3 reads CASSSGSRLDEQFF. The CDR3 region has the DNA TGTGCCAGCAGCTCCGGGTCCCGGTTGGATGAGCAGTTCTTC. This chain connects TRBV11-1 to TRBJ2-1; D is unresolved. CDR3 length: 14 residues. Germline V gene data show CDR1 as SGHAT and CDR2 as FQDESV (reference sequence). V gave up 4 bases and J gave up 8 bases, with 15 bases separating them. The complete variable domain, with remaining parts taken from reference TRBV11-1 and TRBJ2-1, reads EAEVAQSPRYKITEKSQAVAFWCDPISGHATLYWYRQILGQGPELLVQFQDESVVDDSQLPKDRFSAERLKGVDSTLKIQPAELGDSAMYLCASSSGSRLDEQFFGPGTRLTVL.

This clonotype was observed a few times. The J gene is TRBJ2-7, the V gene TRBV18; 11 positions agree with TRBD2. The germline V gene has CDR1 KGHSH and CDR2 LQKENI. The CDR3 sequence is 16 residues long. The J segment lost 3 bases and the V segment lost 2 bases, leaving 6 bases of the junction unmatched. CDR3 protein: CASSPSGLAGGYEQYF. CDR3 DNA: TGTGCCAGCTCACCAAGTGGGCTAGCGGGAGGCTACGAGCAGTACTTC.

In its sample, this clonotype was seen a few times. A single base separates this from a much larger clone, so it may be a read error. V gene TRBV12-3 or TRBV12-4 combines with J gene TRBJ1-2; no reliable D call. The CDR3 is 12 residues long. In DNA form, the CDR3 reads TGTGACAGCAGTTTCGGCCCGGAGGGCTACACCTTC. Protein product: CDSSFGPEGYTF.

This clonotype appeared many times. The chain employs TRBV5-1 and TRBJ1-1; tentatively, D is TRBD1 (5 bases). Trimming cost V 3 bases and J 1 base, with 13 bases left between them. Germline V CDR1 and CDR2: SGHRS, YFSETQ. CDR3 size: 15 residues. CDR3 region: CASSSPTARNTEAFF. In nucleotides, the CDR3 is TGCGCCAGCAGCTCACCGACAGCCCGGAACACTGAAGCTTTCTTT. Filled out from reference TRBV5-1 and TRBJ1-1, the complete variable domain reads KAGVTQTPRYLIKTRGQQVTLSCSPISGHRSVSWYQQTPGQGLQFLFEYFSETQRNKGNFPGRFSGRQFSNSRSEMNVSTLELGDSALYLCASSSPTARNTEAFFGQGTRLTVV.

This clonotype has at least ten counts. This rearrangement joins TRBV29-1 to TRBJ2-5, with D possibly TRBD1 on 5 matching bases. The CDR3 extends over 12 amino acids. Deletions cut 7 bases from V and 4 bases from J, with 13 bases between. Germline V lookup: CDR1 SQVTM, CDR2 ANQGSEA. This chain's CDR3 is CSASKGVETQYF. Here the CDR3 DNA reads TGCAGCGCCTCGAAAGGGGTAGAGACCCAGTACTTC.

At least ten counts were recorded for this clonotype. This sequence joins TRBV25-1 and TRBJ1-2; TRBD1 matches at 11 bases. The germline V gene encodes CDR1 MGHDK and CDR2 SYGVNS. CDR3 size: 13 residues. Trimming removed 8 bases from V and 5 bases from J; junction bases left unmatched: 4. CDR3 coding DNA: TGTGCCAGCGGGGACAGGGGGAGTTATGGCTACACCTTC. Amino acid sequence: CASGDRGSYGYTF.

This clonotype was seen ten or more times. The CDR3 is CASSTSGGANEQFF. CDR3 coding DNA: TGTGCCAGCAGTACTAGCGGGGGGGCCAATGAGCAGTTCTTC. The chain joins TRBV12-3 or TRBV12-4 to TRBJ2-1, with 13 bases aligning to TRBD2. This CDR3 contains 14 residues. The J segment lost 6 bases and the V segment lost 5 bases, leaving 1 base of the junction unmatched.

This clonotype came up many times. The J gene is TRBJ1-1, the V gene TRBV29-1; a weak D match, TRBD1 (5 bases). The CDR3 is made up of 15 amino acids. CDR1 is SQVTM, CDR2 ANQGSEA, per germline. Trimming removed 3 bases from V and 0 bases from J, with 14 bases in between. DNA of the CDR3: TGCAGCGTTGATCCTAGGGACGGATTGAACACTGAAGCTTTCTTT. This gives the protein CSVDPRDGLNTEAFF. The variable domain in full, completed from reference TRBV29-1 and TRBJ1-1, reads SAVISQKPSRDICQRGTSLTIQCQVDSQVTMMFWYRQQPGQSLTLIATANQGSEATYESGFVIDKFPISRPNLTFSTLTVSNMSPEDSSIYLCSVDPRDGLNTEAFFGQGTRLTVV.

Only a few counts were recorded for this clonotype. J is TRBJ2-3 and V is TRBV7-7; 9 bases align to TRBD2. V gave up 5 bases and J gave up 1 base; unmatched junction bases: 7. Germline CDR1 is SSHAT and CDR2 is FNYEAQ (reference sequence). CDR3 length: 16 amino acids. CDR3 sequence (DNA): TGTGCCAGCAGCCGTATAGCGGGAGAACGCACAGATACGCAGTATTTT. This translates into CASSRIAGERTDTQYF.

This clonotype appeared many times. The V and J genes are TRBV12-3 or TRBV12-4 and TRBJ1-1; D call uncertain. The CDR3 contains 14 residues. Trimming took off 3 bases at V and 0 bases at J, with 8 bases between the two ends. The CDR3 reads CASSFRALNTEAFF. The CDR3 bases are TGTGCCAGCAGTTTTAGAGCTTTGAACACTGAAGCTTTCTTT.

This clonotype was counted at least ten times. The CDR3 region is CASSLSGTSYEQYF. CDR3 bases: TGTGCCAGCAGTTTGAGTGGGACATCATACGAGCAGTACTTC. The chain carries TRBV12-3 or TRBV12-4 and TRBJ2-7, with D maybe TRBD1 (6 bases). The V end lost 3 bases, the J end lost 4 bases, and 13 bases lay between the germline ends. The length of the CDR3 is 14 residues.

This clonotype was observed at least ten times. This chain links TRBV20-1 with TRBJ2-7; a weak D match, TRBD1 (6 bases). This CDR3 has 12 residues. V was cut by 3 bases and J by 9 bases, with 15 bases left in between. The germline gives CDR1 DFQATT, CDR2 SNEGSKA (reference sequence). The CDR3 loop is CSARETGSWQYF. The CDR3 DNA reads as TGCAGTGCTAGGGAGACAGGTTCTTGGCAGTACTTC.

In this sample, this clonotype turned up many times. V is TRBV29-1 and J is TRBJ2-3; D is possibly TRBD2 (6 bases). Deletions cut 0 bases from V and 2 bases from J, with 15 bases between. Germline values: CDR1 SQVTM, CDR2 ANQGSEA. This CDR3 spans 16 amino acids. The CDR3 loop is CSVEDSTAGATDTQYF. In DNA form, the CDR3 reads TGCAGCGTTGAAGATTCGACAGCGGGCGCCACAGATACGCAGTATTTT.

The gene calls are TRBV19 and TRBJ1-5; possible D gene TRBD1, 6 bases. This CDR3 has 13 amino acids. From germline, CDR1 is LNHDA and CDR2 SQIVND (reference sequence). V was trimmed by 5 bases and J by 5 bases, leaving 10 bases between them. The CDR3 region has the DNA TGTGCCAGTAGTCCCCGACAGGATCAGCCCCAGCATTTT. It specifies CASSPRQDQPQHF.

This clonotype has ten or more counts. The chain carries TRBV5-1 and TRBJ2-5; 10 bases align to TRBD2. With 2 bases clipped from V and 5 bases from J, the junction kept 9 bases outside the gene matches. The CDR3 covers 16 residues. Germline CDR1 is SGHRS and CDR2 is YFSETQ. The CDR3: CASSLSGRARGETQYF. CDR3 bases: TGCGCCAGCAGCTTAAGCGGGAGGGCCCGTGGGGAGACCCAGTACTTC.

This clonotype occurred a few times. V and J are TRBV6-5 and TRBJ2-1; 10 nucleotides line up with TRBD2. With V trimmed by 0 bases and J by 2 bases, 4 bases remained unmatched. The CDR3 consists of 17 residues. Per the germline V gene, CDR1 is MNHEY and CDR2 is SVGAGI. In nucleotides, the CDR3 is TGTGCCAGCAGTTACTCCCATAGCGGGAGGACCTACAATGAGCAGTTCTTC. Its protein is CASSYSHSGRTYNEQFF.

Many counts were recorded for this clonotype. The chain has TRBV7-7 and TRBJ2-7; unclear D gene. The germline V gene encodes CDR1 SSHAT and CDR2 FNYEAQ (reference sequence). The ends were cut back, 1 base at V and 3 bases at J, with 13 bases in the middle. The CDR3 runs to 15 residues. This CDR3 is CASSLGPDENYEQYF. The CDR3 bases are TGTGCCAGCAGCTTAGGCCCGGACGAGAACTACGAGCAGTACTTC.

This clonotype came up many times. The chain employs TRBV5-1 and TRBJ1-2; the D gene is possibly TRBD1 (5 bases). The germline V gene has CDR1 SGHRS and CDR2 YFSETQ. This CDR3 is 16 amino acids long. With 4 bases removed from V and 0 bases from J, the gap between germline ends came to 16 bases. The CDR3 loop reads CASSRGQQESNYGYTF. CDR3 nucleotide sequence: TGCGCCAGCAGCCGGGGTCAACAGGAATCTAACTATGGCTACACCTTC.

The sample holds many counts of this clonotype. CDR3 region: CASSSNPGQGGDEQYF. Here the CDR3 DNA reads TGTGCCAGCAGCTCCAACCCGGGACAGGGTGGGGACGAGCAGTACTTC. The chain links TRBV7-8 to TRBJ2-7; 9 positions match TRBD1. The CDR3 sequence is 16 residues long. CDR1 SGHVS and CDR2 FQNEAQ come from the germline V gene. V shed 4 bases and J 5 bases; nucleotides not matched to a gene: 12.

This clonotype occurred many times. V usage is TRBV15 and J usage is TRBJ2-1, with 7 nucleotides matching TRBD1. The J segment lost 7 bases and the V segment lost 0 bases, leaving 3 bases of the junction unmatched. CDR1 LNHNV and CDR2 YYDKDF come from the germline V gene (reference sequence). The CDR3 consists of 14 residues. For the CDR3, the DNA is TGTGCCACCAGCAGAGAGTGGGACAGAAATGAGCAGTTCTTC. Protein sequence: CATSREWDRNEQFF.